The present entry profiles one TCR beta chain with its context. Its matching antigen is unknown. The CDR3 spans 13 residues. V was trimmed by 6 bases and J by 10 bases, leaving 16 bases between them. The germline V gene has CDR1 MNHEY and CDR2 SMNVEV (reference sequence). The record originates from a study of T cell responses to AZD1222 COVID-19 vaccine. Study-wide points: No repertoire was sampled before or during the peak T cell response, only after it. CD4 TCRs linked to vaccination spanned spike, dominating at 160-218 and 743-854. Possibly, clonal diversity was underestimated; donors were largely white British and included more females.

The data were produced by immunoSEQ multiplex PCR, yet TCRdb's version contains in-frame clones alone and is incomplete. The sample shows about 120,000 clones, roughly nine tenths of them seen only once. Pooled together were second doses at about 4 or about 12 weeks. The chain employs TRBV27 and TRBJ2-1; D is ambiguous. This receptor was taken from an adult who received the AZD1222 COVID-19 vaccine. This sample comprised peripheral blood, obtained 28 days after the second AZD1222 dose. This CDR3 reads CASSNRLPPEQFF. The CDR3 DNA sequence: TGTGCCAGCAGCAACCGACTGCCTCCCGAGCAGTTCTTC.